Each of the 8 T cell receptor beta chains below was sequenced from the same sample in a study of regulatory T cells in long-lasting Graves disease. Time point specified: persistent/refractory GD, antithyroid drugs over 5 years with positive TRAb. PBMC RNA was the source of the TCR library. For TCR beta, libraries came from iRepertoire HTBI primers and Arm-PCR of CDR3 regions. Via MiXCR, TCRdb re-called the multiplex PCR reads, giving one row per CDR3 protein. The sample carries about 660,000 distinct CDR3 sequences, approximately 29% recorded once. This material consisted of peripheral blood mononuclear cells (PBMCs), taken when the disease was refractory, from a patient treated with antithyroid drugs. The receptors derive from a female donor with Graves disease.

With respect to this clonotype: This may be a read error: a much more frequent sequence differs by one nucleotide. The chain uses TRBV6-9 and TRBJ2-7; D might be TRBD1 (8 bases). The CDR3 sequence is 15 residues long. Germline-derived CDR1 and CDR2 are MNHGY and SVAAGI. Trimming cost V 3 bases and J 5 bases, with 17 bases left between them. CDR3: CASSYERGRGHEQYF. In DNA form, the CDR3 reads TGTGCCAGCAGTTACGAGCGGGGCAGGGGGCACGAGCAGTACTTC.

V gene TRBV4-3 combines with J gene TRBJ2-7; D unclear. The CDR3 is made up of 14 amino acids. V lost 3 bases, J lost 4 bases, and 13 bases lay in between. CDR1 LGHNA and CDR2 YSLEER come from the germline V gene. The CDR3 nucleotides are TGCGCCAGCAGCCAGGTAGTGTTCGAGTACGAGCAGTACTTC. It yields the protein CASSQVVFEYEQYF.

The CDR3: CSVGQGSNQPQHF. The CDR3 DNA follows: TGCAGCGTTGGTCAGGGAAGCAATCAGCCCCAGCATTTT. The chain employs TRBV29-1 and TRBJ1-5; weak D call: TRBD1 (5 bases). The CDR3 extends over 13 amino acids. The germline gives CDR1 SQVTM, CDR2 ANQGSEA. With 4 bases removed from V and 1 base from J, the gap between germline ends came to 8 bases.

The rearrangement joins TRBV10-3 to TRBJ1-4; maybe TRBD1 (5 bases). CDR1 and CDR2 (germline): ENHRY, SYGVKD. Deletions cut 4 bases from V and 12 bases from J, with 12 bases between. There are 12 residues in the CDR3. CDR3 sequence reads: CAISVRGEELFF. Here the CDR3 DNA reads TGTGCCATCAGTGTACGGGGGGAGGAACTGTTTTTT.

The rearrangement links TRBV5-1 to TRBJ2-7; the D gene is possibly TRBD2 (6 bases). CDR1 and CDR2 from the germline V gene are SGHRS and YFSETQ. Trimming removed 4 bases at V and 5 bases at J, with 19 bases between. The CDR3 has 15 amino acids. The CDR3 DNA reads TGCGCCAGCAGCCTGGGTATGCCGGGAGTACACGAGCAGTACTTC. Translation: CASSLGMPGVHEQYF.

This clonotype was seen only a few times. The J gene is TRBJ2-2, the V gene TRBV28; 9 bases match TRBD1. Germline CDR1 reads MDHEN; CDR2 reads SYDVKM. V shed 3 bases, J shed 5 bases, and the junction held 7 bases outside the gene matches. CDR3 size: 16 residues. CDR3 sequence reads: CASSFWTGEETGELFF. The CDR3 DNA is TGTGCCAGCAGTTTTTGGACAGGGGAAGAAACCGGGGAGCTGTTTTTT. Full variable domain (rest looked up from reference TRBV28 and TRBJ2-2): DVKVTQSSRYLVKRTGEKVFLECVQDMDHENMFWYRQDPGLGLRLIYFSYDVKMKEKGDIPEGYSVSREKKERFSLILESASTNQTSMYLCASSFWTGEETGELFFGEGSRLTVL.

This clonotype was observed many times. V usage is TRBV2 and J usage is TRBJ1-5; D remains unclear. V was clipped by 4 bases and J by 6 bases, with 7 bases between them. The CDR3 has 12 residues. Germline V gives CDR1 SNHLY, CDR2 FYNNEI. The CDR3 protein is CASSVSLQPQHF. CDR3 in DNA: TGTGCCAGCAGTGTAAGTCTTCAGCCCCAGCATTTT.

A few counts support this clonotype. The genes are TRBV12-3 or TRBV12-4 and TRBJ1-4; D may be TRBD1 (6 bases). The CDR3 covers 15 residues. V was trimmed by 5 bases and J by 9 bases, leaving 19 bases between them. CDR3 sequence (DNA): TGTGCCAGCAGTCCCCCGGGACAACTAATGAAAAAACTGTTTTTT. Amino acid sequence: CASSPPGQLMKKLFF.